This TCR beta chain was observed in a study of T cell responses to AZD1222 COVID-19 vaccine. The overall study: Pooling of second doses given at about 4 or about 12 weeks was done.

TCRdb keeps only in-frame clones here, not all; method: immunoSEQ multiplex PCR. The sample shows roughly 130,000 clones, roughly 85% of them seen only once. Regarding the study as a whole: Donors, mostly white British, included more females; clonal diversity was possibly underestimated. Nearly half of spike-specific TCRs reportedly target unmutated variant regions. Two AZD1222 administrations were followed by greater Spike-specific TCR breadth and depth.

V was pared by 5 bases and J by 8 bases, with 15 bases between. In germline, CDR1 is SGHTA, CDR2 FQGNSA. The CDR3 spans 13 residues. To note about this clone: The antigen is undetermined. This specimen includes other DNA sequences encoding the same CDR3.

The sequencing used peripheral blood, collected on day 0 of AZD1222 vaccination. The V gene is TRBV7-2, the J gene TRBJ1-2; D may be TRBD1 (5 bases). This TCR was sampled from an adult in good health. In DNA form, the CDR3 reads TGTGCCAGCAGCCATATCAGGGTTCCCGGCTACACCTTC. This codes for CASSHIRVPGYTF.